The source of this T cell receptor beta chain is a study of T cells in Graves' hyperthyroidism and ophthalmopathy. Overall study results and limits: Most clonotypes expanded in thyroid above 0.001 were likewise present in blood.

Amplification yielded TCR beta CDR3 regions, with RNA transcripts as the source. With the HTBI primer set, the TCR CDR3 went through a first round of RT-PCR. TCRdb used MiXCR to reprocess the multiplex PCR reads, holding one entry per CDR3 protein. Among fewer than 550,000 distinct CDR3 sequences listed, about 24% were seen once. Ophthalmopathy cases met thresholds of Clinical Activity Score at least 3, NOSPECS grade at least 4 and duration under 3 months. The CDR3 has 13 amino acids. CDR1 is SGHTA, CDR2 FQGTGA, per germline. The V gene lost 2 bases and the J gene lost 8 bases, with 12 bases spanning the gap. Ten or more counts support this clonotype. What it recognizes is unknown.

The receptor's source is a woman in her twenties or thirties with Graves' ophthalmopathy. The chain recombines TRBV7-3 with TRBJ1-1, with D tentatively TRBD1 (5 bases). The sample was blood. The CDR3 DNA reads TGTGCCAGCAGCTTAGACGGGGGTAGGGAAGCTTTCTTT. Protein: CASSLDGGREAFF. Combining the CDR3 with reference TRBV7-3 and TRBJ1-1 gives the whole variable domain GAGVSQTPSNKVTEKGKYVELRCDPISGHTALYWYRQSLGQGPEFLIYFQGTGAADDSGLPNDRFFAVRPEGSVSTLKIQRTERGDSAVYLCASSLDGGREAFFGQGTRLTVV.